The 14 T cell receptor beta chains in this list originate from one sample, sequenced in a study of control samples from healthy donors and cancer patients. TCRdb's table, derived via immunoSEQ multiplex PCR, lists solely in-frame clones and lacks some. Here the sample spans 120,000 or so clones, 80% to 95% being singletons. Sequencing was performed on PBMCs. The source of these receptors is an older man with head and neck cancer.

The V and J genes are TRBV6-6 and TRBJ1-4; D unresolved. This CDR3 has 11 residues. Per germline, CDR1 MNHNY and CDR2 SVGAGI (reference sequence). Trimming took 7 bases from V and 8 from J, leaving 8 bases between them. As DNA, the CDR3 is TGTGCCAGCAAAGCGAACGAAAAACTGTTTTTT. This sequence encodes CASKANEKLFF.

This clone was picked up one time. This sample also contains other DNA sequences that code for the same CDR3. V usage is TRBV6-5 and J usage is TRBJ1-3; D ambiguous. The germline gives CDR1 MNHEY, CDR2 SVGAGI. The CDR3 consists of 15 residues. Trimming took off 0 bases at V and 2 bases at J, with 8 bases between the two ends. Written as DNA, the CDR3 is TGTGCCAGCAGTTACTCGTTCGGGACTGGAAACACCATATATTTT. Translation: CASSYSFGTGNTIYF.

This chain links TRBV10-3 with TRBJ1-4, with 9 bases that match TRBD1. The germline V gene encodes CDR1 ENHRY and CDR2 SYGVKD. V dropped 4 bases and J dropped 11; count of bases not matched to a gene: 5. The CDR3 contains 13 residues. This chain's CDR3 is CAISGGQGRKLFF. CDR3 DNA sequence: TGTGCCATCAGTGGGGGACAGGGAAGGAAACTGTTTTTT.

This rearrangement joins TRBV2 to TRBJ1-4; D is possibly TRBD1 (5 bases). Germline V gene sequence: CDR1 SNHLY, CDR2 FYNNEI. This CDR3 is built from 11 residues. The CDR3 DNA is TGTGCGACAGCTGCAAATGAAAAACTGTTTTTT. Encoded protein: CATAANEKLFF.

The chain combines TRBV6-1 with TRBJ2-1; a weak D match, TRBD2 (6 bases). The CDR3 spans 16 residues. The V gene's germline CDR1 is MNHNS and CDR2 SASEGT. With 3 bases removed from V and 1 base from J, the gap between germline ends came to 13 bases. DNA for the CDR3: TGTGCCAGCAGTGATGCGGGACTCATATCCTACAATGAGCAGTTCTTC. Encoded protein: CASSDAGLISYNEQFF.

Points on this clone: The junction departs from the called germline gene at one end, perhaps through a read error. V and J are TRBV7-9 and TRBJ1-5; D call uncertain. Germline V gene data show CDR1 as SEHNR and CDR2 as FQNEAQ (reference sequence). This CDR3 comprises 12 residues. The CDR3 nucleotides read TGTGCCAGCAGTTTAGAGGGTCAGCCCCAGCATTTT. Its translation: CASSLEGQPQHF.

The rearrangement joins TRBV12-3 or TRBV12-4 to TRBJ1-2, with 7 positions matching TRBD1. This CDR3 has 13 amino acids. The trim removed 3 bases at V and 4 bases at J, leaving 2 bases unmatched. The CDR3 nucleotides are TGTGCCAGCAGTTTTACAGGGGTCTATGGCTACACCTTC. Its translation: CASSFTGVYGYTF.

The V and J genes are TRBV5-1 and TRBJ2-3; 8 nucleotides align to TRBD1. The CDR3 extends over 16 amino acids. CDR1 and CDR2 from the germline V gene are SGHRS and YFSETQ. The trim removed 4 bases at V and 0 bases at J, leaving 7 bases unmatched. Here the CDR3 reads CASSQGQAPSTDTQYF. Written as DNA, the CDR3 is TGCGCCAGCAGCCAGGGACAGGCTCCTAGCACAGATACGCAGTATTTT.

The chain has TRBV5-5 and TRBJ2-3; 10 bases agree with TRBD1. With 1 base clipped from V and 6 bases from J, the junction kept 5 bases outside the gene matches. Germline V gene sequence: CDR1 SGHKS, CDR2 YYEKEE (reference sequence). The CDR3 has 15 residues. The CDR3 region is CASSLWDRGSDTQYF. The CDR3, as DNA: TGTGCCAGCAGCTTGTGGGACAGGGGATCGGATACGCAGTATTTT.

The chain uses TRBV27 and TRBJ1-1, with D uncertain. The CDR3 length is 15 residues. The germline V gene has CDR1 MNHEY and CDR2 SMNVEV (reference sequence). Trimming took 0 bases from V and 1 from J, leaving 9 bases between them. CDR3 bases: TGTGCCAGCAGTTTATCATCCGGCTCGAACACTGAAGCTTTCTTT. Translated, it gives CASSLSSGSNTEAFF.

This rearrangement joins TRBV5-1 to TRBJ1-1; a possible D gene is TRBD1 (5 bases). The CDR3 contains 13 residues. Trimming removed 4 bases from V and 5 bases from J, with 12 bases in between. The germline V gene encodes CDR1 SGHRS and CDR2 YFSETQ. CDR3 bases: TGCGCCAGCAGCCAGGAGGGGCGTACTGAAGCTTTCTTT. Its protein product is CASSQEGRTEAFF.

Notes on this clone: At one of its ends the junction is not consistent with the germline gene, which may arise from a read error. V gene TRBV20-1 combines with J gene TRBJ2-7; D not resolved. The germline V gene has CDR1 DFQATT and CDR2 SNEGSKA (reference sequence). The CDR3 is 11 amino acids. CDR3: CRATIKNEQYF. As DNA, the CDR3 is TGCAGAGCTACCATAAAAAACGAGCAGTACTTC.

The rearrangement uses TRBV20-1 and TRBJ2-1, with 8 bases matching TRBD2. V was clipped by 3 bases and J by 5 bases; unmatched bases: 6. The CDR3 has 14 amino acids. Germline values: CDR1 DFQATT, CDR2 SNEGSKA (reference sequence). This CDR3 reads CSASDSGIDNEQFF. For the CDR3, the DNA is TGCAGTGCTAGTGATAGCGGGATCGACAATGAGCAGTTCTTC.

V is TRBV5-6 and J is TRBJ2-3, with 10 nucleotides matching TRBD1. Losses at the gene ends were 4 bases for V and 3 bases for J; bases not matched to a gene: 11. CDR1 SGHDT and CDR2 YYEEEE come from the germline V gene. The CDR3 has 17 amino acids. CDR3 amino acids: CASSQRVGTGETDTQYF. In nucleotides, the CDR3 is TGTGCCAGCAGCCAACGCGTTGGGACAGGGGAAACAGATACGCAGTATTTT.